The 21 T cell receptor beta chains in this list originate from one sample, sequenced in a study of T cell responses to AZD1222 COVID-19 vaccine. Here immunoSEQ multiplex PCR was the method, and the copy in TCRdb shows in-frame clones only, minus some. Of some 140,000 clones listed, approximately 87% were seen once; the top ten hold 5.5% to 6%. This specimen was peripheral blood, taken on day 0 of MenACWY control vaccination. Every receptor here comes from an adult in good health.

The gene calls are TRBV7-9 and TRBJ1-1; D gene ambiguous. V gave up 5 bases and J gave up 0 bases, with 7 bases separating them. In germline, CDR1 is SEHNR, CDR2 FQNEAQ (reference sequence). This CDR3 contains 13 residues. The CDR3 DNA reads as TGTGCCAGCAGCCGGCCGGTGAACACTGAAGCTTTCTTT. It yields the protein CASSRPVNTEAFF.

This clone was counted once. The chain employs TRBV23-1 and TRBJ2-2, with unresolved D. TRBV23-1 is filed as an ORF, its function uncertain. V shed 0 bases and J shed 6 bases, with 14 bases lying between them. CDR3 length: 16 amino acids. The CDR3 protein is CASSQSLDVGAGELFF. DNA for the CDR3: TGCGCCAGCAGTCAATCGTTGGACGTCGGTGCCGGGGAGCTGTTTTTT.

The chain has TRBV24-1 and TRBJ2-1; TRBD1 agrees at 7 bases. CDR3 length: 15 amino acids. V lost 9 bases to trimming and J lost 5 bases; unmatched junction nucleotides: 12. Germline CDR1 is KGHDR and CDR2 is SFDVKD. The CDR3 coding sequence is TGTGCCACCTCCACGAAGACAGGGTGGGACAATGAGCAGTTCTTC. Amino acids: CATSTKTGWDNEQFF.

CDR3 amino acids: CASSARGGYGYTF. CDR3 coding DNA: TGTGCCAGCAGCGCAAGGGGAGGCTATGGCTACACCTTC. This rearrangement joins TRBV12-3 or TRBV12-4 to TRBJ1-2; weak D call: TRBD1 (5 bases). V gave up 6 bases and J gave up 4 bases, with 12 bases separating them. The CDR3 covers 13 residues.

The chain combines TRBV30 with TRBJ2-4; D is perhaps TRBD2 (6 bases). The V gene's germline CDR1 is GTSNPN and CDR2 SVGIG (reference sequence). Between the trimmed V and J ends, which lost 5 bases and 1 base, there was a span of 12 bases. This CDR3 contains 14 residues. CDR3 nucleotides: TGTGCCTGGGAAGCGGGTAGTGCCAAAAACATTCAGTACTTC. Translated: CAWEAGSAKNIQYF.

The J gene is TRBJ1-2, the V gene TRBV4-3; D gene ambiguous. The V gene lost 0 bases and the J gene lost 7 bases, with 12 bases spanning the gap. The CDR3 sequence is 14 residues long. Germline CDR1 and CDR2: LGHNA and YSLEER. CDR3 in amino acids: CASSQDRISSGYTF. The CDR3 DNA sequence: TGCGCCAGCAGCCAAGATCGCATTAGTAGTGGCTACACCTTC.

This chain uses TRBV5-1 with TRBJ1-3; no firm D call. The germline V gene encodes CDR1 SGHRS and CDR2 YFSETQ. CDR3 size: 16 residues. V shed 0 bases and J shed 4 bases, with 14 bases lying between them. The CDR3 DNA sequence: TGCGCCAGCAGCTTGGCGGGTTCAGGTGGCGGAAACACCATATATTTT. Its protein is CASSLAGSGGGNTIYF.

V gene TRBV27 combines with J gene TRBJ2-6; unclear D gene. Trimming stripped 5 bases from V and 0 bases from J, with 11 bases between. CDR1 is MNHEY and CDR2 is SMNVEV in the germline V gene (reference sequence). This CDR3 comprises 16 residues. The CDR3 DNA reads as TGTGCCAGCAGTCCGACGTCCCTCTCTGGGGCCAACGTCCTGACTTTC. Amino acids: CASSPTSLSGANVLTF.

This clone is a singleton in its sample. The chain recombines TRBV5-1 with TRBJ2-2, with D hard to call. Germline lookup yields CDR1 SGHRS and CDR2 YFSETQ. V lost 5 bases and J lost 1, with 9 bases in between. The CDR3 sequence is 14 residues long. The CDR3 DNA reads as TGCGCCAGCAGTCGAACGGTGAACACCGGGGAGCTGTTTTTT. Protein product: CASSRTVNTGELFF.

This sequence joins TRBV5-1 and TRBJ1-5; D possibly corresponds to TRBD1 (6 bases). Per the germline V gene, CDR1 is SGHRS and CDR2 is YFSETQ. This CDR3 spans 15 amino acids. Deletions cut 4 bases from V and 2 bases from J, with 13 bases between. CDR3 nucleotides: TGCGCCAGCAGCGTGGTTGGGGGCGGCAATCAGCCCCAGCATTTT. Translated, it gives CASSVVGGGNQPQHF.

As to this clone: The sample holds other DNA sequences that translate to the same CDR3. V and J are TRBV7-9 and TRBJ1-2; tentative D call: TRBD1 (5 bases). CDR3 length: 13 residues. Deletions cut 4 bases from V and 4 bases from J, with 10 bases between. Per germline, CDR1 SEHNR and CDR2 FQNEAQ (reference sequence). CDR3 coding DNA: TGTGCCAGCAGCTCGGGCCAGGGCTATGGCTACACCTTC. The encoded protein is CASSSGQGYGYTF.

CDR3: CASSTRTDTQYF. The CDR3 DNA follows: TGTGCCAGCAGCACCCGGACAGATACGCAGTATTTT. This sequence joins TRBV11-2 and TRBJ2-3; D unresolved. Germline V CDR1 and CDR2: SGHAT, FQNNGV. The CDR3 is 12 residues long. V lost 5 bases to trimming and J lost 3 bases, with 6 bases between them. Based on the CDR3 plus reference TRBV11-2 and TRBJ2-3, the full variable domain is EAGVAQSPRYKIIEKRQSVAFWCNPISGHATLYWYQQILGQGPKLLIQFQNNGVVDDSQLPKDRFSAERLKGVDSTLKIQPAKLEDSAVYLCASSTRTDTQYFGPGTRLTVL.

This clone appeared a few times. The rearrangement links TRBV27 to TRBJ1-2; perhaps TRBD1 as D (5 bases). In germline, CDR1 is MNHEY, CDR2 SMNVEV (reference sequence). The CDR3 covers 15 residues. Trimming shortened V by 3 bases and J by 0 bases, and 11 bases separated the two germline ends. In DNA form, the CDR3 reads TGTGCCAGCAGTTTGAACAGGCTAGCTAACTATGGCTACACCTTC. As protein: CASSLNRLANYGYTF.

This sequence joins TRBV7-8 and TRBJ1-1; D not certain. The CDR3 has 15 residues. Per the germline V gene, CDR1 is SGHVS and CDR2 is FQNEAQ. V was shortened by 4 bases and J by 3 bases, with 15 bases between the two germline ends. CDR3 sequence (DNA): TGTGCCAGCAGCTCACCAGCGGGCGGGGACACTGAAGCTTTCTTT. This translates into CASSSPAGGDTEAFF.

CDR3 bases: TGTGCCAGCAGCGACCTCGGGGGACTCTACGAGCAGTACGTC. Encoded protein: CASSDLGGLYEQYV. This sequence joins TRBV11-1 and TRBJ2-7; possibly TRBD2 for D (6 bases). There are 14 residues in the CDR3. Germline CDR1 and CDR2: SGHAT and FQDESV (reference sequence). Trimming removed 5 bases from V and 3 bases from J, with 14 bases in between.

The CDR3 loop is CASSPNPLSYEQYF. CDR3 coding DNA: TGTGCCAGCTCACCAAATCCGCTGTCTTACGAGCAGTACTTC. The chain couples TRBV18 to TRBJ2-7; D is undetermined. V was pared by 2 bases and J by 4 bases, with 12 bases between. The germline gives CDR1 KGHSH, CDR2 LQKENI. The CDR3 length is 14 residues.

The rearrangement joins TRBV30 to TRBJ2-7; D is possibly TRBD1 (7 bases). With 3 bases removed from V and 5 bases from J, the gap between germline ends came to 11 bases. Germline V gene lookup returns CDR1 GTSNPN and CDR2 SVGIG (reference sequence). The CDR3 consists of 12 residues. The CDR3 nucleotides are TGTGCCTGGAGCCAGGGGGGCGACGAGCAGTACTTC. As protein: CAWSQGGDEQYF.

The V gene is TRBV20-1, the J gene TRBJ1-5; D unresolved. The CDR3 sequence is 13 residues long. Germline V gene sequence: CDR1 DFQATT, CDR2 SNEGSKA (reference sequence). V was pared by 3 bases and J by 7 bases, with 13 bases between. The CDR3 sequence is CSASPEVEQPQHF. As DNA, the CDR3 is TGCAGTGCTAGTCCGGAGGTGGAACAGCCCCAGCATTTT.

J is TRBJ2-7 and V is TRBV13; TRBD1 matches at 7 bases. Germline V gene sequence: CDR1 PRHDT, CDR2 FYEKMQ (reference sequence). After removal of 4 bases from V and 2 bases from J, the junction contained 8 bases not matched to a gene. The CDR3 runs to 15 residues. The CDR3 sequence is CASSWRGTAAYEQYF. CDR3 DNA: TGTGCCAGCAGCTGGAGAGGGACAGCCGCCTACGAGCAGTACTTC.

The chain joins TRBV25-1 to TRBJ2-7; no reliable D call. The CDR3 is 13 residues long. V was trimmed by 1 base and J by 7 bases, leaving 11 bases between them. Germline CDR1 MGHDK, CDR2 SYGVNS. The CDR3, as DNA: TGTGCCAGCAGTGAATCGAAGGGTCTTGAGCAGTACTTC. It codes for CASSESKGLEQYF.

The V and J genes are TRBV28 and TRBJ1-1; TRBD1 matches 9 bases. J lost 4 bases, V lost 2 bases, and 8 bases had no gene match. The CDR3 consists of 16 residues. Per germline, CDR1 MDHEN and CDR2 SYDVKM. The CDR3 DNA reads TGTGCCAGCAGTTTAAGGATGTCGACAGGGGGCACTGAAGCTTTCTTT. It translates to CASSLRMSTGGTEAFF.